These 14 T cell receptor beta chains were all obtained from the same sample, sequenced in a study of T cell responses to AZD1222 COVID-19 vaccine. Sequencing was performed with immunoSEQ multiplex PCR; in TCRdb, only in-frame clones are kept and a portion is missing. The table shows about 97,000 clones, with 90% occurring only once. Material: peripheral blood, obtained on day 0 of AZD1222 vaccination. These TCRs come from an adult in good health.

The V and J genes are TRBV28 and TRBJ1-1; D possibly corresponds to TRBD1 (5 bases). Trimming stripped 3 bases from V and 4 bases from J, with 12 bases between. CDR1 is MDHEN and CDR2 is SYDVKM in the germline V gene. This CDR3 contains 14 residues. The CDR3 spells CASSFKGMGTEAFF. For the CDR3, the DNA is TGTGCCAGCAGTTTCAAGGGGATGGGCACTGAAGCTTTCTTT.

This chain joins TRBV11-2 and TRBJ2-3; D is undetermined. The germline V and J ends were trimmed by 7 bases and 5 bases, with 10 bases remaining between them. Germline-derived CDR1 and CDR2 are SGHAT and FQNNGV. The length of the CDR3 is 12 residues. CDR3 protein: CASTPGLDTQYF. The DNA for the CDR3 is TGTGCCAGCACCCCTGGCCTAGATACGCAGTATTTT.

In this sample, this clone turned up once. The chain joins TRBV28 to TRBJ2-3; the match to TRBD2 covers 16 bases. Germline V gives CDR1 MDHEN, CDR2 SYDVKM. The CDR3 extends over 16 amino acids. With 2 bases clipped from V and 4 bases from J, the junction kept 0 bases outside the gene matches. The CDR3 spells CASSLGTSGGADTQYF. In DNA, the CDR3 is TGTGCCAGCAGTTTAGGGACTAGCGGGGGGGCAGATACGCAGTATTTT. The variable domain in full, completed from reference TRBV28 and TRBJ2-3, reads DVKVTQSSRYLVKRTGEKVFLECVQDMDHENMFWYRQDPGLGLRLIYFSYDVKMKEKGDIPEGYSVSREKKERFSLILESASTNQTSMYLCASSLGTSGGADTQYFGPGTRLTVL.

This CDR3 is CASTYPAGGQPNTEAFF. The DNA of the CDR3 is TGTGCCAGTACCTATCCTGCTGGGGGTCAACCGAACACTGAAGCTTTCTTT. The chain has TRBV19 and TRBJ1-1; TRBD1 might be the D (5 bases). CDR1 and CDR2 (germline): LNHDA, SQIVND (reference sequence). The CDR3 is 17 amino acids. Between the trimmed V and J ends, which lost 7 bases and 1 base, there was a span of 22 bases.

J is TRBJ2-7 and V is TRBV10-2, with D unclear. V dropped 8 bases and J dropped 3 bases, with 11 bases sitting between them. The CDR3 covers 12 residues. Germline V gene sequence: CDR1 WSHSY, CDR2 SAAADI. The CDR3 reads CASGPANYEQYF. In DNA form, the CDR3 reads TGCGCCAGCGGCCCAGCGAACTACGAGCAGTACTTC.

The chain is built from TRBV18 and TRBJ1-2; D unclear. V shed 0 bases and J shed 3 bases, with 5 bases lying between them. The CDR3 runs 13 residues. CDR1 and CDR2 from the germline V gene are KGHSH and LQKENI. The CDR3 loop is CASSPPSDYGYTF. CDR3 bases: TGTGCCAGCTCACCACCCTCGGACTATGGCTACACCTTC. The full variable domain, its missing parts supplied by reference TRBV18 and TRBJ1-2, is NAGVMQNPRHLVRRRGQEARLRCSPMKGHSHVYWYRQLPEEGLKFMVYLQKENIIDESGMPKERFSAEFPKEGPSILRIQQVVRGDSAAYFCASSPPSDYGYTFGSGTRLTVV.

The CDR3 loop is CAWNIMTQVETQYF. CDR3 nucleotide sequence: TGTGCCTGGAATATTATGACCCAAGTAGAGACCCAGTACTTC. The J gene is TRBJ2-5, the V gene TRBV30, with D hard to call. This CDR3 comprises 14 residues. Germline CDR1 is GTSNPN and CDR2 is SVGIG (reference sequence). V lost 4 bases, J lost 4 bases, and 16 bases lay in between.

This clone turned up a few times. Other DNA sequences from this sample encode an identical CDR3 as well. The rearrangement uses TRBV6-5 and TRBJ2-6; D is undetermined. Germline assignment: CDR1 MNHEY and CDR2 SVGAGI. The CDR3 spans 12 residues. Trimming took 8 bases from V and 2 from J, leaving 4 bases between them. As DNA, the CDR3 is TGTGCCAGCCGTACTGGGGCCAACGTCCTGACTTTC. Its translation is CASRTGANVLTF.

The J gene is TRBJ1-1, the V gene TRBV18, with 7 bases fitting TRBD1. Germline loops: CDR1 KGHSH, CDR2 LQKENI. V lost 3 bases to trimming and J lost 1 base; unmatched junction nucleotides: 5. The CDR3 runs 15 residues. CDR3: CASSPGQDGNTEAFF. The CDR3, as DNA: TGTGCCAGCTCACCCGGACAGGACGGGAACACTGAAGCTTTCTTT.

This sequence joins TRBV28 and TRBJ1-3; D perhaps matches TRBD1 (6 bases). Trimming cost V 3 bases and J 3 bases, with 15 bases left between them. The V gene's germline CDR1 is MDHEN and CDR2 SYDVKM. The CDR3 runs to 16 residues. The CDR3 DNA reads as TGTGCCAGCAGTTTTACAGGGACGGTCGTTGGAAACACCATATATTTT. Residues: CASSFTGTVVGNTIYF.

This rearrangement joins TRBV30 to TRBJ1-6; the match to TRBD1 covers 7 bases. Germline CDR1 and CDR2: GTSNPN and SVGIG (reference sequence). J lost 5 bases, V lost 1 base, and 2 bases had no gene match. This CDR3 is 14 amino acids long. CDR3 nucleotides: TGTGCCTGGAGTGGGGGGACAGATAATTCACCCCTCCACTTT. Its translation: CAWSGGTDNSPLHF.

For the CDR3, the DNA is TGTGCCAGCAGTGGACACGACAACACTGAAGCTTTCTTT. Amino acids: CASSGHDNTEAFF. The gene calls are TRBV12-3 or TRBV12-4 and TRBJ1-1; tentatively, D is TRBD1 (5 bases). Trimming pared 5 bases from V and 2 bases from J, leaving 9 bases between. The CDR3 consists of 13 residues.

The chain recombines TRBV12-3 or TRBV12-4 with TRBJ1-1; D is unresolved. The CDR3 extends over 13 amino acids. Trimming stripped 6 bases from V and 3 bases from J, with 11 bases between. The chain's CDR3 is CASRPGRDTEAFF. CDR3 bases: TGTGCCAGCAGACCCGGGAGGGACACTGAAGCTTTCTTT.

This clone was counted once. The CDR3 loop reads CASTVSTGYGYTF. The CDR3 DNA reads TGTGCCAGCACAGTTTCTACAGGGTATGGCTACACCTTC. The gene calls are TRBV12-3 or TRBV12-4 and TRBJ1-2; D perhaps matches TRBD1 (6 bases). V was cut by 7 bases and J by 5 bases, with 14 bases left in between. The CDR3 sequence is 13 residues long.